This T cell receptor (beta chain) is from a study of T cell repertoires in cytomegalovirus infection. TCRdb used MiXCR to reprocess the reads, holding one entry per CDR3 protein. This table has about 190,000 distinct CDR3 sequences, under 30% appearing once. V was trimmed by 4 bases and J by 2 bases, leaving 14 bases between them. Germline lookup yields CDR1 SEHNR and CDR2 FQNEAQ (reference sequence). The CDR3 has 15 amino acids. The J gene is TRBJ1-2, the V gene TRBV7-9; D call uncertain. Source material: PBMCs. The clonotype originates from a human donor in good health (CMV status not recorded). Some clones in this sample may be carry-over from other donors' samples. The CDR3 reads CASSSGPQQNYGYTF. CDR3 bases: TGTGCCAGCAGCTCCGGACCCCAGCAGAACTATGGCTACACCTTC.